This TCR beta chain came from a study of T cell repertoires in cytomegalovirus infection (dated by TCRdb to the late 2010s). Regarding the study in general: The peptide stimulations were aimed at well-studied HLA-B-restricted epitopes as well as recently identified HLA-C-restricted CMV epitopes, whose presentation resists viral immunomodulation. The HLA type of each donor mattered for the analysis, because public TCR beta signatures pointed to carriage of CMV infection along with the matching HLA type. Overall study results and their limits: In both this cohort and an independent cohort of 350 or so donors, the cumulative frequency of public TCR beta family members distinguished carriers of CMV infection plus the relevant HLA type. The ex vivo response was dominated by HLA-C-restricted CMV-specific TCR beta clonotypes, and the single most frequent clonotype in two of eight donors was supplied by these HLA-C-restricted clonotypes.

Trimming removed 10 bases from V and 3 bases from J, leaving 16 bases between the germline ends. From a lookup of the germline V gene (reference sequence), CDR1 and CDR2 are MNHEY and SMNVEV. The cysteine opens and the phenylalanine closes a CDR3 of 14 amino acids. CDR3 DNA is the only sequence kept; it has 42 bases, read in frame from the first base. The instrument given in TCRdb is Illumina HiSeq 1500. In-frame beta chains were kept once TCRdb had trimmed the public reads at Q25 with fastp and called clones with MiXCR. Rows with one shared CDR3 protein collapse into an entry with the most common genes and DNA. Counted in this sample were a few hundred thousand distinct CDR3 sequences; just under 40% of them appeared once. Jointly, the top ten make up 40% to 60% of the sample. This specimen's treatment or condition label, interpreted: in vitro stimulation with specific CMV peptide epitopes to enrich CMV-specific T cells.

With respect to this clonotype: Its antigen has not been determined. Nothing much larger sits one base from this clone, and base qualities are not available.

The chain couples TRBV27 to TRBJ2-1; TRBD2 could be the D gene, as 6 bases match. Sequenced material: cultured PBMCs, taken from culture after CMV antigen stimulation. The receptor was isolated from a human donor in good health (CMV status not recorded). Some clones in this sample may be carry-over from other donors' samples. The nucleotide sequence is TGTGCCACCGGGAGTCCCCTCGTCTACAATGAGCAGTTCTTC. It translates as CATGSPLVYNEQFF.